This TCR beta chain comes out of a study of early T cells in non-severe SARS-CoV-2 infection. Via MiXCR, TCRdb re-called the 5' RACE reads, giving one row per CDR3 protein. The sample includes 63,000 or so distinct CDR3 sequences, approximately 12% of them seen just once. This clonotype showed up many times. This CDR3 comprises 16 residues. The germline V gene encodes CDR1 SGHVS and CDR2 FNYEAQ. V lost 2 bases to trimming and J lost 2 bases; unmatched junction nucleotides: 4. This TCR was sampled from an adult who was a healthcare worker with PCR-confirmed SARS-CoV-2 infection or an uninfected control (not recorded which). This chain uses TRBV7-6 with TRBJ2-3, with 10 bases aligning to TRBD2. Sequenced input: whole blood. The CDR3 DNA is TGTGCCAGCAGCTTACAAGCGGGGGGGGACACAGATACGCAGTATTTT. Translating it yields CASSLQAGGDTDTQYF.